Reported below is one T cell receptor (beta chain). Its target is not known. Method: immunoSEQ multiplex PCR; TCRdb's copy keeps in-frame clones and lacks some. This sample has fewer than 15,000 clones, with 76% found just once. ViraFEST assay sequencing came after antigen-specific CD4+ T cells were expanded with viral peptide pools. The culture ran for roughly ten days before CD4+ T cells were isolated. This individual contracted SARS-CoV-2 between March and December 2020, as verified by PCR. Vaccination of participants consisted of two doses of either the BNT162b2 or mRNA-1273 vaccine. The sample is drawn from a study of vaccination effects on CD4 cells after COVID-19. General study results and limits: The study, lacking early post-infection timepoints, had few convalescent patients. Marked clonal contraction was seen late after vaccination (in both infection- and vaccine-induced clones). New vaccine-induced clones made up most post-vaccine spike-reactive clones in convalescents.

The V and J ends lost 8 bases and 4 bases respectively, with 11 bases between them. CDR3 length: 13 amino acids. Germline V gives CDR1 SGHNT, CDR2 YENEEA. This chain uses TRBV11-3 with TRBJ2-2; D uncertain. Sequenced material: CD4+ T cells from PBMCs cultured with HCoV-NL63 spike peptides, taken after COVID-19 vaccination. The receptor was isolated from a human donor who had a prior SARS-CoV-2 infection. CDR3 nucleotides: TGTGCCAGCTCTGGTAGAACCACCGGGGAGCTGTTTTTT. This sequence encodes CASSGRTTGELFF.